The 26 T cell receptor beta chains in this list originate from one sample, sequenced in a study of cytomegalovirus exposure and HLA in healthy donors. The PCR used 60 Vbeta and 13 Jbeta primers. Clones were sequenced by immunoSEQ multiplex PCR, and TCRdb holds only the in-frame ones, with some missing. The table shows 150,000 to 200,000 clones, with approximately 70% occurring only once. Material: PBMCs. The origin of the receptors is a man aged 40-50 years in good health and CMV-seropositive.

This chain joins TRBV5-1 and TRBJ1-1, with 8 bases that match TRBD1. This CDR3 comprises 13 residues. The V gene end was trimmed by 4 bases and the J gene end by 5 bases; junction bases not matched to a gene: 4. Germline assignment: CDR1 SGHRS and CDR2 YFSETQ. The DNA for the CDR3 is TGCGCCAGCAGCACGGACAGGGAGACTGAAGCTTTCTTT. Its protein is CASSTDRETEAFF.

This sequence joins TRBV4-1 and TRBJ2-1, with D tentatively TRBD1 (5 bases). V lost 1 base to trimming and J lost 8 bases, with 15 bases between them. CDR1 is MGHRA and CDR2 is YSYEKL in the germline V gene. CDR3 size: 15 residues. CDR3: CASSQVDQGNYEQFF. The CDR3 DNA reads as TGCGCCAGCAGCCAAGTGGATCAGGGTAACTATGAGCAGTTCTTC.

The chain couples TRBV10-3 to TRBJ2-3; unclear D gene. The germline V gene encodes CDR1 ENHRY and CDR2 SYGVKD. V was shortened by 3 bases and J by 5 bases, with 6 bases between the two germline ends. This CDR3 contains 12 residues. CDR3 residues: CAISDAGDTQYF. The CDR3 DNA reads TGTGCCATCAGTGATGCAGGAGATACGCAGTATTTT.

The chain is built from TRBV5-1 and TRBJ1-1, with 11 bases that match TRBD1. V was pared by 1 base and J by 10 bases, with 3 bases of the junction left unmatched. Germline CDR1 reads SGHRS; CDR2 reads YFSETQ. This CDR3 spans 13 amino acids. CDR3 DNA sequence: TGCGCCAGCAGCTTGACTGGGACAGGGGGAGCTTTCTTT. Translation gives CASSLTGTGGAFF.

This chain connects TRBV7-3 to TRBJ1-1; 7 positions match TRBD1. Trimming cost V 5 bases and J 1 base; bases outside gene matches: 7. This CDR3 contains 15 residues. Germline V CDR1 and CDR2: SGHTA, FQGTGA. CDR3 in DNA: TGTGCCAGCAGCCCCACGACAGGGAGGAACACTGAAGCTTTCTTT. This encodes CASSPTTGRNTEAFF.

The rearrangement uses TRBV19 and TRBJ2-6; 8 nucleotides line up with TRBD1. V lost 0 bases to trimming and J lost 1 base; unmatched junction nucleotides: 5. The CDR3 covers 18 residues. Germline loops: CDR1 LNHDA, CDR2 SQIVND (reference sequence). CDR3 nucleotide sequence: TGTGCCAGTAGTATAGAGTCAGGGGGCAAGTCTGGGGCCAACGTCCTGACTTTC. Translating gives CASSIESGGKSGANVLTF.

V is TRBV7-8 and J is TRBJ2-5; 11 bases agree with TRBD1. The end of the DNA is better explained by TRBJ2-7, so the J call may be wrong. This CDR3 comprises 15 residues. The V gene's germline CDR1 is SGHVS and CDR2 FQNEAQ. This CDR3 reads CASSYRTGGVYEQYF. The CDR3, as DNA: TGTGCCAGCAGCTATCGGACAGGGGGCGTCTACGAGCAGTACTTC.

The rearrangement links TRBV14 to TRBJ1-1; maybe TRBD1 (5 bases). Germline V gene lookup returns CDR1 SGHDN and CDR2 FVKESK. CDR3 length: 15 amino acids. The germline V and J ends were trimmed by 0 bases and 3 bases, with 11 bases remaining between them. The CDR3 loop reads CASSQDLGGYTEAFF. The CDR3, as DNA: TGTGCCAGCAGCCAAGACTTGGGGGGATACACTGAAGCTTTCTTT.

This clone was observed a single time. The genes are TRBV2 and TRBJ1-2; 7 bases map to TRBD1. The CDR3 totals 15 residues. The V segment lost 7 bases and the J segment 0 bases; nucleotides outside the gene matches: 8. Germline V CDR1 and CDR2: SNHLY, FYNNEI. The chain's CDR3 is CASTRGTATNYGYTF. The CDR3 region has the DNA TGTGCCAGCACTAGGGGGACAGCTACTAACTATGGCTACACCTTC.

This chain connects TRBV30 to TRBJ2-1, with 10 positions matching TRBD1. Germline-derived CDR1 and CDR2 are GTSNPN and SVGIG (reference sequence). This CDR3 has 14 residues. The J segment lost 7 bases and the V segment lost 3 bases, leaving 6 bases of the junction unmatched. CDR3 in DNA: TGTGCCTGGAGGGACAGGGGGAAGTGGAATGAGCAGTTCTTC. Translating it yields CAWRDRGKWNEQFF.

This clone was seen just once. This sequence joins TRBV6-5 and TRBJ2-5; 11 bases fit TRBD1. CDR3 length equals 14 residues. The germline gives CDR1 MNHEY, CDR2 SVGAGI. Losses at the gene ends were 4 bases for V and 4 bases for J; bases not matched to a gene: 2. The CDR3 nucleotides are TGTGCCAGCAGTTCGGGACAGGGGGGAGAGACCCAGTACTTC. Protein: CASSSGQGGETQYF.

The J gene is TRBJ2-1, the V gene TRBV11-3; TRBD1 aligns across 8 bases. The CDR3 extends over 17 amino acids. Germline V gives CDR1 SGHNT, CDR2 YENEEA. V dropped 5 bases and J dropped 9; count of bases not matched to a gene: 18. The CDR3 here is CASSPSGTGLSTAEQFF. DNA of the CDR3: TGTGCCAGCAGCCCCTCGGGGACAGGATTGTCTACGGCTGAGCAGTTCTTC.

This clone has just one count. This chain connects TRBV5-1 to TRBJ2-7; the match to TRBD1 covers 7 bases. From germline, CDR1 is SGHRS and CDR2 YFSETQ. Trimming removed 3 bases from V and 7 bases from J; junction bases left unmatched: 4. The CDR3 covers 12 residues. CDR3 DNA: TGCGCCAGCAGCTCGGACAGGAGGGAGCAGTACTTC. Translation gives CASSSDRREQYF.

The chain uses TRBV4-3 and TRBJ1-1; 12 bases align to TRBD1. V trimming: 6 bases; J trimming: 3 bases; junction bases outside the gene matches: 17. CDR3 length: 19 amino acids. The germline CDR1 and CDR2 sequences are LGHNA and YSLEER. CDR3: CASRPFPGTGGRRYTEAFF. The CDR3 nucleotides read TGCGCCAGCAGGCCCTTTCCCGGGACAGGGGGCCGTAGGTACACTGAAGCTTTCTTT.

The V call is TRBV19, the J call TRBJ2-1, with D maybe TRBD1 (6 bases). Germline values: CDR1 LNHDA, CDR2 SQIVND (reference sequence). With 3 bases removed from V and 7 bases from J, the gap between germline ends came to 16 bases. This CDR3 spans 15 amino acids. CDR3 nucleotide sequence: TGTGCCAGTAGTATGGGTTCAGGGGCGAGTAATGAGCAGTTCTTC. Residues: CASSMGSGASNEQFF.

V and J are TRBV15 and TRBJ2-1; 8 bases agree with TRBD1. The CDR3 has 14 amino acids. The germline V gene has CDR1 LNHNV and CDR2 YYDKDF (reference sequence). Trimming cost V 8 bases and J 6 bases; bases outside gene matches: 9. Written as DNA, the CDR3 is TGTGCCACCGACGCAGGGGGCATGGCCAATGAGCAGTTCTTC. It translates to CATDAGGMANEQFF.

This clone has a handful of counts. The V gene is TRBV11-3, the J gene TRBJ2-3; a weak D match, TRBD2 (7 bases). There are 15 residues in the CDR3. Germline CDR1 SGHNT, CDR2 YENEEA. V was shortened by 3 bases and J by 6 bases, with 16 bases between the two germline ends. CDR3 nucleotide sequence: TGTGCCAGCAGCTTGGGGGGGCCTAGGGAGGATACGCAGTATTTT. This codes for CASSLGGPREDTQYF.

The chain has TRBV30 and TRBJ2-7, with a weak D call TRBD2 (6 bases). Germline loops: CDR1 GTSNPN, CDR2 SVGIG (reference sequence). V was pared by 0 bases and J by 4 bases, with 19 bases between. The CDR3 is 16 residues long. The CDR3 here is CAWSVNYGGMGYEQYF. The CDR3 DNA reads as TGTGCCTGGAGTGTAAATTATGGGGGGATGGGGTACGAGCAGTACTTC.

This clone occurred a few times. This chain's CDR3 is CASSPDRYGYTF. In DNA form, the CDR3 reads TGTGCCAGCAGTCCCGATCGGTATGGCTACACCTTC. This sequence joins TRBV6-6 and TRBJ1-2, with D unclear. The ends were cut back, 5 bases at V and 5 bases at J, with 9 bases in the middle. Germline CDR1 reads MNHNY; CDR2 reads SVGAGI (reference sequence). The CDR3 is 12 residues long.

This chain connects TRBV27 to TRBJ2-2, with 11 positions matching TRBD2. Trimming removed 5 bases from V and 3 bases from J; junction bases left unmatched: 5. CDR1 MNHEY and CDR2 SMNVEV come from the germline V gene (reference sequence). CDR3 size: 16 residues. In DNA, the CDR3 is TGTGCCAGCAGTCCGACTAGCGGGGTGGACACCGGGGAGCTGTTTTTT. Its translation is CASSPTSGVDTGELFF.

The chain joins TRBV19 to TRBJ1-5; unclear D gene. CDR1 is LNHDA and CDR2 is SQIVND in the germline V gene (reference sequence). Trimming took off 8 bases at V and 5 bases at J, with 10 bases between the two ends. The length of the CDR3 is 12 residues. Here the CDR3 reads CASLRVDQPQHF. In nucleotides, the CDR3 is TGTGCCAGTCTCCGGGTTGATCAGCCCCAGCATTTT.

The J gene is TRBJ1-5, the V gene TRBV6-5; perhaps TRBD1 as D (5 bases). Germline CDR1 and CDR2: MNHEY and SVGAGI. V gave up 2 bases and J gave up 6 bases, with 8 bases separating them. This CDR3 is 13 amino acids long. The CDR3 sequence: CASSYPDTQPQHF. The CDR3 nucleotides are TGTGCCAGCAGTTACCCGGACACTCAGCCCCAGCATTTT.

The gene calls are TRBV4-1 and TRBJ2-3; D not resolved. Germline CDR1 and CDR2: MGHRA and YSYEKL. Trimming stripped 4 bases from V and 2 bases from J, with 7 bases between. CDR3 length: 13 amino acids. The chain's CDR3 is CASSPQATDTQYF. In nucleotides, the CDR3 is TGCGCCAGCAGCCCCCAGGCCACAGATACGCAGTATTTT.

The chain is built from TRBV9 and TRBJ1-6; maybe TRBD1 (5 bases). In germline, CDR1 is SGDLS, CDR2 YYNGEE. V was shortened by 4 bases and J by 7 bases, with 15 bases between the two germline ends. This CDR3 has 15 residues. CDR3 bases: TGTGCCAGCAGCATAGACGGGGGGAAAAATTCACCCCTCCACTTT. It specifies CASSIDGGKNSPLHF.

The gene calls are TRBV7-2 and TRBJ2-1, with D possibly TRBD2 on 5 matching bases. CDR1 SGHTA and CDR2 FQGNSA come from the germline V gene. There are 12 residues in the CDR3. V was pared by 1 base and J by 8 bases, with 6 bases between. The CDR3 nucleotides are TGTGCCAGCAGCTTAGGGGGAGATGAGCAGTTCTTC. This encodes CASSLGGDEQFF.

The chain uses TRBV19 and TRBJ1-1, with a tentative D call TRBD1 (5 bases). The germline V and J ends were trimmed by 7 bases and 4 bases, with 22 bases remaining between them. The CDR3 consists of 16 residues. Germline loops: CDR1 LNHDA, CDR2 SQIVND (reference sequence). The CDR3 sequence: CASTLGRGYIGTEAFF. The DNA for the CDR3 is TGTGCCAGTACCCTAGGACGGGGGTACATTGGCACTGAAGCTTTCTTT.